A selection of T cell receptor beta chains follows, all from one sample in a study of molecular identifiers for immune sequencing clone quantification. TCRdb fed the PCR reads into MiXCR, producing one record per CDR3 protein. The repertoire holds a few hundred thousand distinct CDR3 sequences, with roughly 24% as singletons. Sample: naive CD8+ T cells from blood, with Jurkat cell RNA spiked in. The origin of the receptors is a human donor in good health. Some libraries in this study had Jurkat cell RNA spiked in. The CDR3 runs from the conserved cysteine through the conserved F or W. The D gene is left open where the match is weak. Clone size is shown for a subset of rows, as once, few, many or a class of expanded clone.

v_gene	j_gene	abundance	d_gene	CDR3aa	CDR3nt
TRBV7-2	TRBJ2-1	many	-	CASSLDGNAYNEQFF	TGTGCCAGCAGCTTAGATGGGAATGCCTACAATGAGCAGTTCTTC
TRBV5-6	TRBJ1-3	-	TRBD1	CASSSPAGGITIYF	TGTGCCAGCAGCTCTCCCGCAGGGGGAATCACCATATATTTT
TRBV3-1	TRBJ2-3	few	-	CASSPVEIDTQYF	TGTGCCAGCAGCCCCGTGGAGATAGATACGCAGTATTTT
TRBV2	TRBJ2-7	many	-	CASTQTGGDLTYEQYF	TGTGCCAGCACCCAAACCGGAGGGGACCTGACCTACGAGCAGTACTTC
TRBV20-1	TRBJ2-7	-	TRBD1	CSATNLGTGSYEQYF	TGCAGTGCTACCAACCTCGGGACAGGGTCCTACGAGCAGTACTTC
TRBV25-1	TRBJ2-5	many	TRBD2	CASSEYLVAGGGNQETQYF	TGTGCCAGCAGTGAATATCTGGTCGCGGGCGGGGGAAACCAAGAGACCCAGTACTTC
TRBV27	TRBJ2-7	-	-	CASSLSQGGAYEQYF	TGTGCCAGCAGTTTAAGCCAGGGGGGAGCCTACGAGCAGTACTTC
TRBV14	TRBJ2-7	-	-	CASSQDYPDEQYF	TGTGCCAGCAGCCAAGATTACCCAGACGAGCAGTACTTC
TRBV2	TRBJ2-1	many	-	CASSEGLSSYNEQFF	TGTGCCAGCAGTGAGGGTTTGAGCTCCTACAATGAGCAGTTCTTC
TRBV27	TRBJ1-1	few	TRBD1	CASSPYPDRFGEAFF	TGTGCCAGCAGTCCCTACCCGGACAGGTTTGGTGAAGCTTTCTTT
TRBV20-1	TRBJ2-5	many	TRBD2	CSATRRLAGSQETQYF	TGCAGTGCTACCCGACGACTAGCGGGGTCCCAAGAGACCCAGTACTTC
TRBV4-3	TRBJ1-1	many	-	CASSQEGGFTEAFF	TGCGCCAGCAGCCAAGAAGGGGGATTTACTGAAGCTTTCTTT
TRBV30	TRBJ1-1	many	-	CAWSVLGYMNTEAFF	TGTGCCTGGAGTGTACTGGGGTACATGAACACTGAAGCTTTCTTT
TRBV30	TRBJ1-2	many	-	CAWSVGGDGYGYTF	TGTGCCTGGAGTGTCGGGGGGGATGGCTATGGCTACACCTTC
TRBV7-9	TRBJ1-1	many	-	CASSLVEGPEAFF	TGTGCCAGCAGCTTAGTAGAGGGGCCTGAAGCTTTCTTT
TRBV6-2/TRBV6-3	TRBJ2-3	few	-	CASKDYLSTDTQYF	TGTGCCAGCAAGGACTACCTCAGCACAGATACGCAGTATTTT
TRBV19	TRBJ1-1	-	-	CVSSIDPGPNTEAFF	TGTGTCAGTAGTATAGATCCAGGGCCCAACACTGAAGCTTTCTTT
TRBV20-1	TRBJ2-7	many	TRBD2	CSARASGSYEQYF	TGCAGTGCTAGGGCTAGCGGGAGTTACGAGCAGTACTTC
TRBV10-3	TRBJ2-7	-	TRBD2	CAISVIPGGGQAYEQYF	TGTGCCATCAGTGTCATCCCCGGGGGAGGGCAAGCCTACGAGCAGTACTTC
TRBV6-6	TRBJ2-5	many	-	CASSGSRTQGAQYF	TGTGCCAGCAGTGGCAGCAGGACCCAAGGGGCCCAGTACTTC
TRBV7-6	TRBJ2-1	few	TRBD2	CASSYGTSGNYNEQFF	TGTGCCAGCAGCTACGGGACTAGCGGAAACTACAATGAGCAGTTCTTC
TRBV7-9	TRBJ1-1	many	-	CASSKPRGVVNTEAFF	TGTGCCAGCAGTAAGCCGCGAGGGGTAGTGAACACTGAAGCTTTCTTT
TRBV6-4	TRBJ1-1	-	TRBD1	CASSHTAGQGAEAFF	TGTGCCAGCAGTCATACGGCTGGACAGGGGGCTGAAGCTTTCTTT
TRBV20-1	TRBJ2-7	few	TRBD1	CSARGLETYEQYF	TGCAGTGCCAGGGGGCTTGAGACCTACGAGCAGTACTTC
TRBV5-4	TRBJ2-5	many	-	CASTSGLETQYF	TGTGCCAGCACTTCAGGGCTGGAGACCCAGTACTTC
TRBV5-1	TRBJ1-1	few	-	CASSLHPGEVNTEAFF	TGCGCCAGCAGCCTCCACCCGGGGGAGGTGAACACTGAAGCTTTCTTT
TRBV5-6	TRBJ2-7	-	TRBD2	CASSLDAGANYGQYF	TGTGCCAGCAGCTTAGATGCGGGAGCGAACTACGGGCAGTACTTC
TRBV20-1	TRBJ2-3	many	-	CSARDLDPDTQYF	TGCAGTGCTAGAGATCTGGATCCGGATACGCAGTATTTT
TRBV5-5	TRBJ2-7	few	TRBD1	CASSHLPGQGASYEQYF	TGTGCCAGCAGCCATCTCCCAGGACAGGGGGCTTCCTACGAGCAGTACTTC
TRBV28	TRBJ2-7	-	-	CVSSRRSSYEQYF	TGTGTCAGCAGCCGTAGGAGCTCCTACGAGCAGTACTTC
TRBV27	TRBJ2-1	few	-	CASSLSQGTYNEQFF	TGTGCCAGCAGTTTATCCCAGGGCACATACAATGAGCAGTTCTTC
TRBV4-3	TRBJ2-5	few	TRBD1	CASSRWTGGAETQYF	TGCGCCAGCAGCCGATGGACAGGGGGCGCGGAGACCCAGTACTTC
TRBV20-1	TRBJ1-5	-	TRBD1	CSARPRKGARNPPQHF	TGCAGTGCTAGACCAAGGAAGGGGGCGCGCAATCCGCCCCAGCATTTT
TRBV7-8	TRBJ2-3	few	-	CASSPRDSSISTDTQYF	TGTGCCAGCAGCCCGCGGGACAGCTCTATAAGCACAGATACGCAGTATTTT
TRBV6-2/TRBV6-3	TRBJ2-3	-	TRBD1	CASSRIGTGGADTQYF	TGTGCCAGCAGTCGAATCGGGACAGGGGGCGCAGATACGCAGTATTTT
TRBV28	TRBJ1-6	few	TRBD1	CASSLQGSSSPLHF	TGTGCCAGCAGTCTACAGGGGAGTAGTTCACCCCTCCACTTT
TRBV27	TRBJ2-7	-	-	CASSPIVGAPYEQYF	TGTGCCAGCAGTCCGATTGTGGGGGCCCCCTACGAGCAGTACTTC
TRBV28	TRBJ2-3	many	-	CASRAQGEGTDTQYF	TGTGCCAGCAGGGCACAGGGTGAGGGCACAGATACGCAGTATTTT
TRBV7-9	TRBJ1-1	few	-	CASSPYTEAFF	TGTGCCAGCAGCCCTTACACTGAAGCTTTCTTT
TRBV10-3	TRBJ2-7	few	TRBD1	CATAGWDRAYEQYF	TGTGCCACAGCCGGGTGGGACAGGGCCTACGAGCAGTACTTC
TRBV7-9	TRBJ2-1	many	TRBD2	CASSPRGLAGFF	TGTGCCAGCAGCCCACGGGGACTAGCGGGGTTCTTC
TRBV4-1	TRBJ2-7	-	-	CARSQDAGGYYYEQYF	TGCGCCCGCAGCCAAGATGCCGGGGGATACTACTACGAGCAGTACTTC
TRBV29-1	TRBJ2-7	-	TRBD1	CSFAGTGGTHEQYF	TGCAGCTTCGCCGGGACAGGGGGAACCCACGAGCAGTACTTC
TRBV13	TRBJ2-3	-	-	CASSRGATDTQYF	TGTGCCAGCAGCAGAGGGGCCACAGATACGCAGTATTTT
TRBV28	TRBJ2-3	many	-	CASSTPAVRSTDTQYF	TGTGCCAGCAGTACCCCGGCGGTTCGAAGCACAGATACGCAGTATTTT
TRBV7-3	TRBJ2-5	few	-	CASSPVGGRETQYF	TGTGCCAGCAGCCCCGTTGGAGGGAGGGAGACCCAGTACTTC
TRBV20-1	TRBJ2-1	-	TRBD2	CSASPGLAGDYNEQFF	TGCAGTGCTAGCCCGGGACTAGCGGGAGACTACAATGAGCAGTTCTTC
TRBV2	TRBJ2-1	many	TRBD2	CASSEAVAGVLDEQFF	TGTGCCAGCAGTGAAGCGGTAGCGGGAGTATTGGATGAGCAGTTCTTC
TRBV5-6	TRBJ2-2	-	-	CASSLAISAGELFF	TGTGCCAGCAGCTTGGCTATCTCGGCCGGGGAGCTGTTTTTT
TRBV4-1	TRBJ2-5	-	-	CASSQGAFLQKQETQYF	TGCGCCAGCAGCCAGGGAGCGTTTTTGCAAAAACAAGAGACCCAGTACTTC
TRBV19	TRBJ2-1	few	-	CASSMGFSAVNEQFF	TGTGCCAGTAGTATGGGTTTCTCAGCTGTCAATGAGCAGTTCTTC
TRBV19	TRBJ2-7	-	-	CASSIAAGSSCEQYF	TGTGCCAGTAGTATAGCGGCAGGGTCTTCCTGCGAGCAGTACTTC
TRBV4-1	TRBJ2-1	-	-	CASSPTGEPGSYNEQSF	TGCGCCAGCAGTCCTACCGGAGAGCCAGGCTCCTACAATGAGCAGTCCTTC
TRBV13	TRBJ2-5	-	-	CASSTRSGQETQYF	TGTGCCAGCAGCACACGTTCTGGCCAAGAGACCCAGTACTTC